This T cell receptor (beta chain) was retrieved from a study of glioma-infiltrating T cells. Comment on this clonotype: Its target is unknown.

Study-wide points: Non-neoplastic patients had below-expected tissue-blood divergence, while all gliomas exceeded expectation. Tissue and blood shared very few CDR3 sequences.

Trimming stripped 0 bases from V and 2 bases from J, with 11 bases between. Germline values: CDR1 LGHNA, CDR2 YNFKEQ. The CDR3 contains 16 residues. TCR alpha and beta CDR3 regions were amplified from RNA using iRepertoire nested multiplex PCR. One-step reverse transcription and amplification started from around 100-400 ng of tissue mRNA or PBMC total RNA. Using its own MiXCR run on the multiplex PCR reads, TCRdb lists one record per CDR3 protein. In the table there are some 180,000 distinct CDR3 sequences, roughly 32% of which are singletons. This receptor was taken from a human donor with low-grade glioma or glioblastoma, undergoing nonglioma brain surgery, or in good health (not recorded which). The rearrangement uses TRBV4-2 and TRBJ2-1; a possible D gene is TRBD2 (5 bases). What was sequenced was glioma tissue, nonneoplastic brain tissue, or PBMCs (not recorded which). The DNA for the CDR3 is TGTGCCAGCAGCCAAGAGCATGGAGGAACCTACAATGAGCAGTTCTTC. Its protein product is CASSQEHGGTYNEQFF.